This is a list of T cell receptor beta chains from one sample in a study of radiation and T cells in renal cell carcinoma. Sequencing used immunoSEQ multiplex PCR; TCRdb keeps in-frame clones, though not all of them. The table records about 130,000 clones, nearly 90% of them present only once. The input for sequencing was blood, taken from a patient whose treatment included radiotherapy and nephrectomy. The receptor source for this set is a woman in her forties or fifties with renal cell carcinoma. Both conserved end residues are part of each CDR3. Each record gives: CDR3 protein, D gene, V gene. The D gene is left open where the match is weak.

CAWSVRETQYF NA TRBV30
CASSVGGRGAGQPQHF TRBD1 TRBV13
CASSQDISGELFF NA TRBV4-2
CASSSKDRDNEQFF NA TRBV7-9
CASSPGQGGTDTQYF TRBD1 TRBV5-1
CAISDPTGKRETQYF TRBD1 TRBV10-3
CASSLARLTSTDTQYF NA TRBV7-8
CASSQGLEETQYF NA TRBV5-1
CASSVGLGDPGELFF NA TRBV9
CASSMAHNEQFF NA TRBV19
CASSAGAYGYTF NA TRBV6-1
CASSHANWVIGELFF NA TRBV4-3
CASNVREKLFF NA TRBV2
CASSAAGLRGDEQYF NA TRBV7-3
CASSYSPGGQADTQYF NA TRBV6-5
CASSNRGVLIGYTF TRBD1 TRBV6-5
CASRRQGALGEAFF TRBD1 TRBV7-8
CASSYLAGGSSYEQYF TRBD2 TRBV6-5
CASSPQLGETTEAFF NA TRBV18
CASKRGAEMNTEAFF NA TRBV19
CASSSPVGGDTDTQYF TRBD2 TRBV6-6
CASRGGGAGGYTF NA TRBV2
CASSYQIAGGWNEQFF TRBD2 TRBV6-5
CASSEEVGGDNYGYTF TRBD1 TRBV6-1
CASSGVMGVETQYF NA TRBV2
CASYGQSSYEQYF NA TRBV6-1
CASSWEGQGNSPLHF TRBD1 TRBV5-1
CASSSGPTSTDTQYF NA TRBV9
CASSYSKSPLHF NA TRBV6-5
CASSEVLAVNTGELFF TRBD2 TRBV6-1
CASSFRLSGRSEQFF NA TRBV5-6
CASSLRPRQGSFPNYGYTF TRBD1 TRBV13
CASSPTTGLSLYF NA TRBV4-1
CASRDRDSYNSPLHF NA TRBV5-1
CASSRGRRVGSPLHF NA TRBV7-2
CASRHPGTGALFF TRBD1 TRBV13
CASSKSTGGVSGYTF TRBD1 TRBV19